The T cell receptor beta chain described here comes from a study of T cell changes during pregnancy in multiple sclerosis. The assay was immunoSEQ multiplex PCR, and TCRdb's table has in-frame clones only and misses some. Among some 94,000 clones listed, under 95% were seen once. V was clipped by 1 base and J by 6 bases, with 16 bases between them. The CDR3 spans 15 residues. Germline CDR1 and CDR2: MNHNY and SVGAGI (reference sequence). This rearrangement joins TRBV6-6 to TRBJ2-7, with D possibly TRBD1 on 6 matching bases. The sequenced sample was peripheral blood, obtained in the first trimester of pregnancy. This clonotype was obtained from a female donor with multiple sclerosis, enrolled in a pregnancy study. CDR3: CASSYYPGTSGEQYF. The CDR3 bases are TGTGCCAGCAGTTACTATCCCGGGACATCGGGCGAGCAGTACTTC.